The 9 T cell receptor beta chains presented below share a single source sample, sequenced in a study of CD8+ T cells in alopecia areata. RNA, once extracted, was reverse transcribed into cDNA for use as the sequencing template. Here immunoSEQ multiplex PCR was the method, and the copy in TCRdb shows in-frame clones only, minus some. The data hold over 150,000 clones, with 45% to 70% observed a single time. The sequencing sample was made of CD8+ T cells sorted from blood. Receptors originate from a human donor in good health.

The CDR3 region is CASSFELEGSSYEQYF. CDR3 nucleotide sequence: TGTGCCAGCAGCTTCGAACTGGAGGGGAGCTCCTACGAGCAGTACTTC. This chain joins TRBV7-9 and TRBJ2-7, with a weak D call TRBD2 (6 bases). Germline CDR1 reads SEHNR; CDR2 reads FQNEAQ (reference sequence). This CDR3 comprises 16 residues. The V and J ends lost 3 bases and 0 bases respectively, with 15 bases between them.

The genes are TRBV7-6 and TRBJ2-7, with 10 bases identical to TRBD2. CDR1 is SGHVS and CDR2 is FNYEAQ in the germline V gene. The CDR3 totals 16 residues. V lost 5 bases to trimming and J lost 1 base; unmatched junction nucleotides: 8. CDR3 in DNA: TGTGCCAGCAGCCGCGTAGCGGGGGGCTTTTCCTACGAGCAGTACTTC. Translation: CASSRVAGGFSYEQYF. Full variable domain (outside the CDR3, taken from reference TRBV7-6 and TRBJ2-7): GAGVSQSPRYKVTKRGQDVALRCDPISGHVSLYWYRQALGQGPEFLTYFNYEAQQDKSGLPNDRFSAERPEGSISTLTIQRTEQRDSAMYRCASSRVAGGFSYEQYFGPGTRLTVT.

This clone was recorded a few times. The V and J genes are TRBV29-1 and TRBJ1-2; 9 bases agree with TRBD1. Trimming at V came to 6 bases and at J to 2 bases, leaving 7 bases not matched to a gene. The CDR3 is made up of 14 amino acids. Germline CDR1 reads SQVTM; CDR2 reads ANQGSEA. The CDR3 sequence is CSVVGDRENYGYTF. As DNA, the CDR3 is TGCAGCGTCGTGGGGGACAGGGAGAACTATGGCTACACCTTC.

This clone appeared a few times. This may be a read error, as it is one base from a much larger clone. The V call is TRBV6-6, the J call TRBJ2-1; possibly TRBD1 or TRBD2 for D (5 bases each). The length of the CDR3 is 11 residues. V was cut by 4 bases and J by 7 bases, with 5 bases left in between. Per germline, CDR1 MNHNY and CDR2 SVGAGI (reference sequence). The CDR3 sequence is CASSWGNEQFF. The CDR3 DNA reads TGTGCCAGCAGTTGGGGGAATGAGCAGTTCTTC.

The chain joins TRBV29-1 to TRBJ1-2; D gene ambiguous. This CDR3 has 15 amino acids. Deletions cut 4 bases from V and 2 bases from J, with 17 bases between. The germline V gene encodes CDR1 SQVTM and CDR2 ANQGSEA. The CDR3 loop is CSVVEAVSSNYGYTF. CDR3 nucleotide sequence: TGCAGCGTTGTAGAGGCAGTATCCTCGAACTATGGCTACACCTTC.

The rearrangement joins TRBV5-4 to TRBJ2-7; 10 bases line up with TRBD1. This CDR3 comprises 15 residues. CDR1 and CDR2 (germline): SGHNT, YYREEE (reference sequence). J lost 1 base, V lost 4 bases, and 5 bases had no gene match. CDR3 DNA: TGTGCCAGCAGCGTGGACAGGGGGGAGTCCTACGAGCAGTACTTC. It yields the protein CASSVDRGESYEQYF.

This clone was detected a few times. This chain uses TRBV2 with TRBJ2-3, with D maybe TRBD2 (6 bases). Germline V gene sequence: CDR1 SNHLY, CDR2 FYNNEI. V was shortened by 3 bases and J by 4 bases, with 8 bases between the two germline ends. The CDR3 consists of 13 residues. CDR3: CASSDRLADTQYF. As DNA, the CDR3 is TGTGCCAGCAGTGATCGACTAGCAGATACGCAGTATTTT.

The gene calls are TRBV13 and TRBJ2-7, with 10 bases aligning to TRBD1. The CDR3 runs to 15 residues. Germline loops: CDR1 PRHDT, CDR2 FYEKMQ (reference sequence). Trimming took 5 bases from V and 1 from J; bases not matched to a gene: 5. The CDR3 loop is CASSSRDRGSYEQYF. The CDR3 DNA follows: TGTGCCAGCAGCAGCCGGGACAGGGGTTCCTACGAGCAGTACTTC.

The chain employs TRBV9 and TRBJ2-5; 8 positions match TRBD1. The V and J ends lost 6 bases and 5 bases, in that order; junction bases with no gene match: 3. Germline V gene data show CDR1 as SGDLS and CDR2 as YYNGEE. This CDR3 has 12 residues. This CDR3 reads CASNRGSETQYF. The DNA for the CDR3 is TGTGCCAGCAACAGGGGGTCGGAGACCCAGTACTTC.